This T cell receptor (beta chain) emerged from a study of blood T cell repertoires in COVID-19. Study context: Italy, Spain and the United States were the sources of the convalescent and acute COVID-19 samples.

Authors' processing steps: Amplifying reference gene primers gave estimates of nucleated cell counts. The table came from immunoSEQ multiplex PCR; TCRdb's copy has only in-frame clones and leaves some out. V and J calls plus clone size are reproduced from that table; the DNA served to infer D and trimming. This sample yields roughly 78,000 clones, of which approximately 80% are seen a single time; about 13% belongs to the top ten. Germline V CDR1 and CDR2: MGHRA, YSYEKL. CDR3 length: 14 residues. V shed 4 bases and J 4 bases; nucleotides not matched to a gene: 6. Patients in Seattle were enrolled during active infection, then followed longitudinally.

This clonotype was sampled from a man aged 50 or older with COVID-19, enrolled during active disease. The sample comprised peripheral blood. The genes are TRBV4-1 and TRBJ2-7; 8 bases align to TRBD1. The CDR3 DNA sequence: TGCGCCAGCAGCCGGGACAGGCGAGGATACGAGCAGTACTTC. Translation gives CASSRDRRGYEQYF.